The 10 T cell receptor beta chains in this list originate from one sample, sequenced in a study of T cell repertoires in cytomegalovirus infection. TCRdb independently ran MiXCR on the reads; one entry per CDR3 protein. The sample comprises about 490,000 distinct CDR3 sequences, more than 15% of which are singletons, and 20% to 30% rests with the top ten. Sequenced input: CD8+ T cells from PBMCs. These receptors originate from a human donor in good health (CMV status not recorded). Some clones in this sample may be carry-over from other donors' samples.

The chain employs TRBV6-6 and TRBJ1-1, with TRBD1 as a possible D gene (5 bases). V was pared by 5 bases and J by 6 bases, with 13 bases between. The CDR3 is made up of 13 amino acids. CDR1 and CDR2 (germline): MNHNY, SVGAGI (reference sequence). CDR3 in DNA: TGTGCCAGCAGTAAGGACAAGTGGGCTGAAGCTTTCTTT. Its translation is CASSKDKWAEAFF.

V is TRBV9 and J is TRBJ2-1; TRBD2 matches 9 bases. Germline assignment: CDR1 SGDLS and CDR2 YYNGEE. This CDR3 has 15 residues. J gave up 6 bases and V 2 bases, and 6 bases lay outside the gene matches. The CDR3 bases are TGTGCCAGCAGCGTTTACGGGACTAGCACCAATGAGCAGTTCTTC. This gives the protein CASSVYGTSTNEQFF.

This clonotype was counted many times. The chain couples TRBV10-3 to TRBJ2-5; D is uncertain. Trimming cost V 8 bases and J 3 bases, with 13 bases left between them. Germline CDR1 reads ENHRY; CDR2 reads SYGVKD. CDR3 length: 13 amino acids. As DNA, the CDR3 is TGTGCCATCGCACCTGCTAATGAAGAGACCCAGTACTTC. Translation gives CAIAPANEETQYF.

This clonotype was seen ten or more times. The chain employs TRBV6-1 and TRBJ2-5; a weak D match, TRBD2 (6 bases). Deletions cut 10 bases from V and 2 bases from J, with 14 bases between. Germline V gives CDR1 MNHNS, CDR2 SASEGT. CDR3 length equals 13 residues. CDR3 in amino acids: CATFGTLQETQYF. The CDR3 nucleotides are TGTGCCACCTTTGGGACTCTACAAGAGACCCAGTACTTC.

The CDR3 protein is CASSGGGRVTETQYF. The CDR3, as DNA: TGCGCCAGCAGCGGAGGGGGCCGGGTAACGGAGACCCAGTACTTC. V is TRBV5-1 and J is TRBJ2-5; a possible D gene is TRBD1 (7 bases). CDR1 and CDR2 (germline): SGHRS, YFSETQ. With 4 bases removed from V and 5 bases from J, the gap between germline ends came to 18 bases. CDR3 size: 15 residues. Using reference TRBV5-1 and TRBJ2-5 for the parts outside the CDR3, the full variable domain is KAGVTQTPRYLIKTRGQQVTLSCSPISGHRSVSWYQQTPGQGLQFLFEYFSETQRNKGNFPGRFSGRQFSNSRSEMNVSTLELGDSALYLCASSGGGRVTETQYFGPGTRLLVL.

The chain employs TRBV18 and TRBJ2-7, with D perhaps matching TRBD1 or TRBD2 (6 bases each). This CDR3 region has 16 residues. Trimming took 6 bases from V and 1 from J, leaving 19 bases between them. Per the germline V gene, CDR1 is KGHSH and CDR2 is LQKENI. The CDR3 loop reads CASSPEARGQSYEQYF. DNA for the CDR3: TGTGCCAGCTCCCCTGAGGCCCGGGGGCAATCCTACGAGCAGTACTTC.

The V call is TRBV20-1, the J call TRBJ1-5; possibly TRBD1 for D (6 bases). The CDR3 consists of 15 residues. Germline CDR1 reads DFQATT; CDR2 reads SNEGSKA (reference sequence). V lost 1 base and J lost 4, with 14 bases in between. The CDR3 is CSARGRTGPNQPQHF. The DNA of the CDR3 is TGCAGTGCTAGAGGTAGAACAGGGCCTAATCAGCCCCAGCATTTT.

This clonotype was detected many times. This chain joins TRBV27 and TRBJ2-2, with D tentatively TRBD1 or TRBD2 (6 bases each). Trimming cost V 6 bases and J 7 bases, with 18 bases left between them. Germline CDR1 is MNHEY and CDR2 is SMNVEV (reference sequence). CDR3 length: 15 residues. The CDR3 DNA sequence: TGTGCCAGCAGACCCTTCGGGGGCGGGATCGGGGAGCTGTTTTTT. This gives the protein CASRPFGGGIGELFF.

At least ten counts were recorded for this clonotype. This chain connects TRBV4-1 to TRBJ2-1; TRBD1 agrees at 7 bases. The trim removed 5 bases at V and 1 base at J, leaving 14 bases unmatched. The germline gives CDR1 MGHRA, CDR2 YSYEKL. The CDR3 spans 18 residues. For the CDR3, the DNA is TGCGCCAGCAGCGTCCGGACAGGCGGGTTTGGGTCCTACAATGAGCAGTTCTTC. Its protein is CASSVRTGGFGSYNEQFF.

This clonotype was seen a few times. CDR3 sequence (DNA): TGTGCCAGTAGTACCCAGGGCAATTCGGAGCCCCAGCATTTT. Translated: CASSTQGNSEPQHF. The rearrangement uses TRBV19 and TRBJ1-5; D perhaps matches TRBD1 (5 bases). CDR1 LNHDA and CDR2 SQIVND come from the germline V gene (reference sequence). The CDR3 consists of 14 residues. V gave up 4 bases and J gave up 8 bases, with 15 bases separating them.